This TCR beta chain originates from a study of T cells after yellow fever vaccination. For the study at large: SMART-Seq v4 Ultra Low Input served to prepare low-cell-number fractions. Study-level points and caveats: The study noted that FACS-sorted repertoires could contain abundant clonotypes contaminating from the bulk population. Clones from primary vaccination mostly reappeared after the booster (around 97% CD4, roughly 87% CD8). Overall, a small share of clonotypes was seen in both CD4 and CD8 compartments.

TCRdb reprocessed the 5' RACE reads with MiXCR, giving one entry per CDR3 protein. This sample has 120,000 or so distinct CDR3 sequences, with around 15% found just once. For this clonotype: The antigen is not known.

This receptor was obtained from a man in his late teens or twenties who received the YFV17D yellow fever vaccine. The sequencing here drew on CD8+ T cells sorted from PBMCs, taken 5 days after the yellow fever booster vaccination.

The CDR3 coding sequence is TGTGCCAGCAGCTTAATGAACACCGGGGAGCTGTTTTTT. It translates to CASSLMNTGELFF. J is TRBJ2-2 and V is TRBV7-2; D remains ambiguous. V was shortened by 2 bases and J by 1 base, with 2 bases between the two germline ends. Per the germline V gene, CDR1 is SGHTA and CDR2 is FQGNSA. The CDR3 runs to 13 residues.